This T cell receptor (beta chain) was recorded in a study of T cell changes during pregnancy in multiple sclerosis. This table comes from immunoSEQ multiplex PCR, and its TCRdb copy is limited to in-frame clones, with some not included. The repertoire holds just over 80,000 clones, with 90% to 95% as singletons. Germline V gene data show CDR1 as SGHNT and CDR2 as YYREEE (reference sequence). This CDR3 is built from 15 residues. Trimming stripped 0 bases from V and 1 base from J, with 8 bases between. The chain links TRBV5-4 to TRBJ1-3; possibly TRBD1 for D (5 bases). The source is a female donor with multiple sclerosis, enrolled in a pregnancy study. Source: peripheral blood, taken in the second trimester of pregnancy. The CDR3 DNA sequence: TGTGCCAGCAGCTTGGTTGGGGCTTCTGGAAACACCATATATTTT. Translated: CASSLVGASGNTIYF.